This TCR beta chain was documented in a study of CD8+ T cells in alopecia areata. Across the whole study: Affected scalp percentage gauged treated patients' severity.

The CDR3 is made up of 16 amino acids. Germline assignment: CDR1 MNHNY and CDR2 SVGAGI (reference sequence). With V trimmed by 0 bases and J by 6 bases, 7 bases remained unmatched. This clone is a singleton in its sample. In each case, RNA was isolated and then reverse transcribed into cDNA as the sequencing template. TCRdb's table, derived via immunoSEQ multiplex PCR, lists solely in-frame clones and lacks some. The sample carries roughly 110,000 clones, roughly 84% recorded once. Treatment given: oral pan-JAK inhibitor, 5-10 mg twice daily. The TCR was taken from a human donor with alopecia areata. Sequenced here: CD8+ T cells sorted from blood, sampled at week 24, from a patient treated with tofacitinib. The rearrangement links TRBV6-6 to TRBJ2-3, with 9 bases lining up with TRBD2. CDR3 nucleotide sequence: TGTGCCAGCAGTTACTCGATGGGCGGGAGGGGGGATACGCAGTATTTT. Translated: CASSYSMGGRGDTQYF.